In this sample, the clone carrying this TCR beta chain turned up a few times. Libraries were prepared by immunoSEQ multiplex PCR; TCRdb keeps only in-frame clonotypes and omits some of them. The table records 11,000 to 15,000 clones, roughly 80% of them present only once. The sample is drawn from a study of technical replicates of blood from a few donors. V was pared by 4 bases and J by 2 bases, with 14 bases between. Germline CDR1 and CDR2: MNHNS and SASEGT. CDR3 length: 16 residues. This sequence originates from a human donor in good health. The sample was PBMCs. The chain combines TRBV6-1 with TRBJ2-2; TRBD1 might be the D (6 bases). As DNA, the CDR3 is TGTGCCAGCAGTGCGCAGCCGGGACAAAACACCGGGGAGCTGTTTTTT. Translating it yields CASSAQPGQNTGELFF.